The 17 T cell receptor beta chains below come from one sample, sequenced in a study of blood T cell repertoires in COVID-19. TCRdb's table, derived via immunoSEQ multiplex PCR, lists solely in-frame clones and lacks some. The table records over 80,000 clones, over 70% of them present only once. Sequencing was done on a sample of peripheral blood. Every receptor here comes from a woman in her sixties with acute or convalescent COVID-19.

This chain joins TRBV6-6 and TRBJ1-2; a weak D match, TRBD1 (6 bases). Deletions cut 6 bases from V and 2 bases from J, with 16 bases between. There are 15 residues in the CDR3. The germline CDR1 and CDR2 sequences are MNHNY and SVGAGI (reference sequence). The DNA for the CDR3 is TGTGCCAGCAGCCGGGACACCACTGAAAACTATGGCTACACCTTC. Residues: CASSRDTTENYGYTF.

CDR3 nucleotides: TGTGCCAGCAGCTTTGGACAGGGTAGGAACTACGAGCAGTACTTC. It translates to CASSFGQGRNYEQYF. The chain recombines TRBV7-3 with TRBJ2-7; 8 bases align to TRBD1. The CDR3 extends over 15 amino acids. Germline-derived CDR1 and CDR2 are SGHTA and FQGTGA. With V trimmed by 3 bases and J by 3 bases, 7 bases remained unmatched.

The CDR3 protein is CAWSQGGNSGNTIYF. The CDR3 nucleotides are TGTGCCTGGAGCCAGGGGGGTAACTCTGGAAACACCATATATTTT. The chain recombines TRBV30 with TRBJ1-3; 7 bases line up with TRBD1. This CDR3 comprises 15 residues. Germline loops: CDR1 GTSNPN, CDR2 SVGIG (reference sequence). V gave up 3 bases and J gave up 0 bases; unmatched junction bases: 5.

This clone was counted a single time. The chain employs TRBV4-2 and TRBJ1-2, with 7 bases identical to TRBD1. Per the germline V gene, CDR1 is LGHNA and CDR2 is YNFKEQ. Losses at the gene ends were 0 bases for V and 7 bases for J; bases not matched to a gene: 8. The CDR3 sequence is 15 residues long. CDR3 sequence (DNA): TGTGCCAGCAGCCAAGACCACAGGGGTAGGGGTGGCTACACCTTC. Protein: CASSQDHRGRGGYTF.

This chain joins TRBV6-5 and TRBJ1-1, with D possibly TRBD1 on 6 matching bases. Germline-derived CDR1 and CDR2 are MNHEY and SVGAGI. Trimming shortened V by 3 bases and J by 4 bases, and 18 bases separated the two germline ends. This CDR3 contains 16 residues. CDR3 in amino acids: CASSYGFWGQGTEAFF. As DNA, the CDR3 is TGTGCCAGCAGTTATGGCTTTTGGGGGCAGGGCACTGAAGCTTTCTTT.

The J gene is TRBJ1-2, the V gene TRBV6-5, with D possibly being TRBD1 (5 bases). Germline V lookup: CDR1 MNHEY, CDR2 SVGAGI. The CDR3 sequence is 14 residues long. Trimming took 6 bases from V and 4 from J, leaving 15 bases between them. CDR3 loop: CASRKQGQGYGYTF. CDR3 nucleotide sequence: TGTGCCAGCAGGAAGCAGGGTCAAGGCTATGGCTACACCTTC.

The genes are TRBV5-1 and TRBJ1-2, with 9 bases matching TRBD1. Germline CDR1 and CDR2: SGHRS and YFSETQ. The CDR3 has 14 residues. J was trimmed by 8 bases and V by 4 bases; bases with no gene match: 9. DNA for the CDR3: TGCGCCAGCAGCGGCACAGGGGGCGGAGGCGGCTACACCTTC. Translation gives CASSGTGGGGGYTF.

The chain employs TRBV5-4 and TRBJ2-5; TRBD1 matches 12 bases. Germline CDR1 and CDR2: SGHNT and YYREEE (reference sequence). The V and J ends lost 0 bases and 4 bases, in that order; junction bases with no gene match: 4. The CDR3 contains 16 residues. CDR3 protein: CASSLAGTGGSETQYF. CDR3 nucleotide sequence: TGTGCCAGCAGCTTGGCCGGGACAGGGGGCTCAGAGACCCAGTACTTC.

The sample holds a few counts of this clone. This chain's CDR3 is CASRTLPQGPNEQYF. CDR3 coding DNA: TGTGCCAGCAGGACCCTCCCCCAGGGTCCTAACGAGCAGTACTTC. The V and J genes are TRBV6-5 and TRBJ2-7, with a tentative D call TRBD1 (5 bases). The V gene lost 6 bases and the J gene lost 5 bases, with 20 bases spanning the gap. The CDR3 totals 15 residues. The germline gives CDR1 MNHEY, CDR2 SVGAGI.

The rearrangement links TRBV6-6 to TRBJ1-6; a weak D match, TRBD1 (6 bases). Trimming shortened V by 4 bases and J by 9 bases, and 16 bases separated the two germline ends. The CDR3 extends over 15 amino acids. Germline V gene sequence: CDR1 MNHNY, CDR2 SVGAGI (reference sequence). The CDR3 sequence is CASSSEGGRGSPLHF. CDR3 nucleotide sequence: TGTGCCAGCAGTTCCGAAGGGGGTAGGGGTTCACCCCTCCACTTT.

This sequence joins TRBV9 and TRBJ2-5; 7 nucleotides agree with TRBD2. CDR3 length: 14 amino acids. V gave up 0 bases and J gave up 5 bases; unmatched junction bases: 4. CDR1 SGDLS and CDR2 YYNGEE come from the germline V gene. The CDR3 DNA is TGTGCCAGCAGCGTAGCTAGGGAGGGGGAGACCCAGTACTTC. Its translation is CASSVAREGETQYF.

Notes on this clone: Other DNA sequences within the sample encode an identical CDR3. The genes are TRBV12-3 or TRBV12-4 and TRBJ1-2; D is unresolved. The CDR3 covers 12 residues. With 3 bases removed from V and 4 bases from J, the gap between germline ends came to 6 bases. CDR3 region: CASSFSVYGYTF. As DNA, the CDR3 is TGTGCCAGCAGTTTTTCCGTCTATGGCTACACCTTC.

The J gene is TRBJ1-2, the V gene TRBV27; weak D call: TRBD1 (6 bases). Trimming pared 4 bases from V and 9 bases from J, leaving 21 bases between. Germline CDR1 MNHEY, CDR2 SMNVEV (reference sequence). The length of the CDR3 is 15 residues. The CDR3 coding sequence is TGTGCCAGCAGTTCTGCAACCGGACAGTCGGGGAGCTACACCTTC. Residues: CASSSATGQSGSYTF.

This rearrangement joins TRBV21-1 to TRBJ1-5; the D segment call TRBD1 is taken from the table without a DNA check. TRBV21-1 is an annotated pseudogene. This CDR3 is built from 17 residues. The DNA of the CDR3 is TGTGCCAGCAGCAAAGACGAGGTAGGGGATTTCAATCAGCCCCAGCATTTT. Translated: CASSKDEVGDFNQPQHF.

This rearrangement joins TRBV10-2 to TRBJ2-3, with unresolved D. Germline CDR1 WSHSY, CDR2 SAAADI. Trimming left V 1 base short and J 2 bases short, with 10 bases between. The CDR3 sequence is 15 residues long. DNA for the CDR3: TGCGCCAGCAGTGAGTGGCGGCGCCACACAGATACGCAGTATTTT. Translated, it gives CASSEWRRHTDTQYF.

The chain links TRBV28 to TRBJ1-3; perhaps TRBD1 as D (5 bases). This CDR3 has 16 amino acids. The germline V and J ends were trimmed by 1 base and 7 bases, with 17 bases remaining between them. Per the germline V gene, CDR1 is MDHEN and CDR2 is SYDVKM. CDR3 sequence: CASSLSGGPGMNTIYF. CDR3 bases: TGTGCCAGCAGTTTATCGGGGGGTCCCGGGATGAACACCATATATTTT.

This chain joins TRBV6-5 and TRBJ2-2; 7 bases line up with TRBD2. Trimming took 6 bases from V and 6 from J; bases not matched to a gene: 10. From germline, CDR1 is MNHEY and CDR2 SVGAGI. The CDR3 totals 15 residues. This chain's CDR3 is CASRGLAGYPGELFF. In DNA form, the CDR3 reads TGTGCCAGCAGGGGGTTAGCGGGTTATCCCGGGGAGCTGTTTTTT.